These T cell receptor beta chains were read from a single sample in a study of neurological immune-mediated disorders. TCRdb independently ran MiXCR on the 5' RACE reads; one entry per CDR3 protein. The sample lists around 18,000 distinct CDR3 sequences, 20% to 25% seen once, with about 21% in the top ten. Sample: PBMCs. All receptors come from a man aged 45 to 65 in good health. Both conserved end residues are part of each CDR3. D genes are given only for firm matches. Some rows have no size entry. The others give once, few or many, or a class for an expanded clone.

v_gene	j_gene	abundance	d_gene	CDR3aa	CDR3nt
TRBV7-9	TRBJ2-1	many	.	CASSFWGTDDNNEQFF	TGTGCCAGCAGCTTCTGGGGAACCGACGATAACAATGAGCAGTTCTTC
TRBV6-6	TRBJ1-6	.	.	CASRPDIGYGGDSPLHF	TGTGCCAGCAGGCCCGATATCGGATATGGAGGTGATTCACCCCTCCACTTT
TRBV20-1	TRBJ2-2	many	.	CSVPGLRDTGELFF	TGCAGTGTCCCAGGGCTCAGGGACACCGGGGAGCTGTTTTTT
TRBV7-9	TRBJ2-3	.	.	CASSKQLGTDTQYF	TGTGCCAGCAGCAAACAACTAGGGACAGATACGCAGTATTTT
TRBV20-1	TRBJ2-5	many	.	CSARDWGGRVTQYF	TGCAGTGCTAGAGATTGGGGGGGGCGGGTGACCCAGTACTTC
TRBV5-4	TRBJ2-6	many	.	CASRGEDPGANVLTF	TGTGCCAGCAGGGGGGAGGATCCTGGGGCCAACGTCCTGACTTTC
TRBV18	TRBJ1-1	many	.	CASSPGRRTEAFF	TGTGCCAGCTCACCGGGACGGAGGACTGAAGCTTTCTTT
TRBV7-2	TRBJ2-7	.	.	CASSLSRDSTYEQYF	TGTGCCAGCAGCTTATCGCGGGACAGCACCTACGAGCAGTACTTC
TRBV3-1	TRBJ1-2	few	.	CASSQVRVEGYTF	TGTGCCAGCAGCCAAGTCCGGGTGGAGGGCTACACCTTC
TRBV24-1	TRBJ2-3	.	TRBD2	CATTSPPPAGMQYF	TGTGCCACCACCTCTCCTCCGCCAGCGGGAATGCAGTATTTT
TRBV20-1	TRBJ2-7	.	TRBD2	CSATHRTSGLYEQYF	TGCAGTGCTACCCATCGGACTAGCGGCCTCTACGAGCAGTACTTC
TRBV20-1	TRBJ2-7	medium-sized	TRBD2	CSARLPGLAGPEYF	TGCAGTGCTAGACTTCCGGGACTAGCGGGACCCGAGTACTTC
TRBV5-1	TRBJ2-5	many	TRBD2	CASSLSAGVAGETQYF	TGCGCCAGCAGCTTGTCAGCGGGGGTAGCTGGAGAGACCCAGTACTTC
TRBV7-6	TRBJ2-3	many	TRBD2	CASSLGSGRKTDTQYF	TGTGCCAGCAGCTTAGGAAGCGGGAGAAAGACAGATACGCAGTATTTT
TRBV20-1	TRBJ2-7	many	TRBD2	CSAILAGVWEQYF	TGCAGTGCTATCTTAGCGGGTGTATGGGAGCAGTACTTC
TRBV20-1	TRBJ2-3	many	TRBD2	CSAREAGRSTDTQYF	TGCAGTGCTCGTGAAGCGGGGAGGAGCACAGATACGCAGTATTTT
TRBV3-1	TRBJ2-7	.	.	CASSHRTESYEQYF	TGTGCCAGCAGCCATCGGACGGAATCCTACGAGCAGTACTTC
TRBV28	TRBJ2-1	large	.	CASSSFGNEQFF	TGTGCCAGCAGTTCGTTCGGAAATGAGCAGTTCTTC
TRBV28	TRBJ2-7	many	.	CASRSLRDSPHEQYF	TGTGCCAGCAGGTCACTCCGGGACTCCCCCCACGAGCAGTACTTC
TRBV20-1	TRBJ2-7	many	TRBD2	CSAQGLAETHSYEQYF	TGCAGTGCTCAGGGACTAGCGGAGACCCACTCCTACGAGCAGTACTTC
TRBV20-1	TRBJ2-7	many	TRBD2	CSALPSGSLREQYF	TGCAGTGCGCTTCCTAGCGGGAGTCTACGCGAGCAGTACTTC
TRBV20-1	TRBJ2-5	many	.	CSAREVIGYQETQYF	TGCAGTGCTAGAGAAGTAATCGGGTACCAAGAGACCCAGTACTTC
TRBV20-1	TRBJ2-1	many	.	CSASSPLGEYNEQFF	TGCAGTGCTAGTTCCCCCTTGGGCGAGTACAATGAGCAGTTCTTC
TRBV6-6	TRBJ2-5	many	TRBD2	CASTASGGGAETQYF	TGTGCCAGCACCGCTAGCGGGGGGGGGGCAGAGACCCAGTACTTC
TRBV28	TRBJ1-5	.	.	CASNDNQPQHF	TGTGCCAGCAACGATAATCAGCCCCAGCATTTT
TRBV5-1	TRBJ2-2	many	TRBD2	CASSGIERENPGELFF	TGCGCCAGCAGCGGGATTGAGCGGGAGAACCCCGGGGAGCTGTTTTTT
TRBV4-3	TRBJ1-1	many	TRBD1	CASSQAGGFTEAFF	TGCGCCAGCAGCCAAGCAGGGGGGTTCACTGAAGCTTTCTTT
TRBV20-1	TRBJ2-5	many	TRBD2	CSVSGLAGRETQYF	TGCAGTGTCTCGGGACTAGCGGGAAGAGAGACCCAGTACTTC
TRBV6-5	TRBJ1-1	many	TRBD1	CASSPGQRNTEAFF	TGTGCCAGCAGTCCGGGACAGAGGAACACTGAAGCTTTCTTT
TRBV4-2	TRBJ1-2	once	.	CASSPSAQIPGYTF	TGTGCCAGCAGCCCTTCCGCGCAGATCCCTGGCTACACCTTC
TRBV5-6	TRBJ1-5	many	.	CASSSDGSTQHF	TGTGCCAGCAGTAGCGACGGAAGTACCCAGCATTTT
TRBV19	TRBJ2-3	many	TRBD2	CASSVLAGDTQYF	TGTGCCAGTAGTGTGTTAGCGGGAGATACGCAGTATTTT
TRBV5-1	TRBJ2-1	medium-sized	.	CASGETFDFVQFF	TGCGCCAGCGGAGAAACTTTTGATTTCGTGCAGTTCTTC
TRBV24-1	TRBJ2-2	medium-sized	.	CATSLQNTGELFF	TGTGCCACCAGTTTACAGAACACCGGGGAGCTGTTTTTT
TRBV7-2	TRBJ2-7	many	TRBD2	CASSRTRATGTSGTYEQYF	TGTGCCAGCAGCCGCACCAGAGCAACCGGGACTAGCGGGACCTACGAGCAGTACTTC
TRBV12-3/TRBV12-4	TRBJ2-7	few	TRBD1	CASTLSGTGGEQYF	TGTGCCAGCACCCTCTCCGGGACAGGGGGCGAGCAGTACTTC
TRBV20-1	TRBJ2-7	many	TRBD2	CSATGTSGIRSYEQYF	TGCAGTGCTACGGGGACTAGCGGGATCAGGTCCTACGAGCAGTACTTC
TRBV28	TRBJ2-5	.	.	CASSPSPTSQETQYF	TGTGCCAGCAGTCCCTCACCGACCTCGCAAGAGACCCAGTACTTC
TRBV20-1	TRBJ2-7	many	TRBD2	CSARVAGGPGGEQYF	TGCAGTGCTAGGGTAGCGGGAGGTCCGGGAGGGGAGCAGTACTTC
TRBV20-1	TRBJ2-1	many	.	CSAERTAYNEQFF	TGCAGTGCGGAACGGACAGCCTACAATGAGCAGTTCTTC
TRBV20-1	TRBJ2-1	many	.	CSALLNEQFF	TGCAGTGCCTTGCTAAATGAGCAGTTCTTC
TRBV7-2	TRBJ2-7	many	.	CASSLPSGGSGEQYF	TGTGCCAGCAGCTTACCCTCCGGGGGAAGCGGCGAGCAGTACTTC
TRBV5-1	TRBJ2-1	.	.	CASSSTDREQFF	TGCGCCAGCAGCTCGACTGACAGGGAGCAGTTCTTC